This TCR beta chain was observed in a study of T cell clonotyping in hematopoietic cell transplantation. As concerns this clone: Its antigen remains unknown.

Overall study results and limits: Higher Inverse Simpson Index values in graft donor and pretransplant recipient predicted broader posttransplant TCR diversity.

V lost 2 bases to trimming and J lost 1 base, with 11 bases between them. The CDR3 length is 15 residues. Germline V CDR1 and CDR2: MNHEY, SVGAGI. TCRdb's copy holds only in-frame clones and misses some; the assay was immunoSEQ multiplex PCR. The sample contains roughly 14,000 clones, approximately 83% of which appear only once. Material: peripheral blood mononuclear cells. The receptor was derived from a woman in her thirties or forties in good health. Some clones in this sample may be carry-over from other donors' samples. The chain employs TRBV6-5 and TRBJ1-1; D is perhaps TRBD1 (5 bases). DNA for the CDR3: TGTGCCAGCAGTTACGGTAGGGGCCCGAACACTGAAGCTTTCTTT. It translates to CASSYGRGPNTEAFF.